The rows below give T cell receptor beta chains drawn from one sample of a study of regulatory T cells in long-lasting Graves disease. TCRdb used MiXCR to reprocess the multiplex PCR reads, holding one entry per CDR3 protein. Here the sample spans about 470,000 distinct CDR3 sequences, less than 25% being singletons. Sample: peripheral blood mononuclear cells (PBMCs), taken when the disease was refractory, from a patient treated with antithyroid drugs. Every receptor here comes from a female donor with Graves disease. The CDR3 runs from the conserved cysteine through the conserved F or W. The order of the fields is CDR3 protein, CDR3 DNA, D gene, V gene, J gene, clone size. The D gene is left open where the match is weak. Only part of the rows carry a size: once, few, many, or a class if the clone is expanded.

CDR3 protein: CASSNRASGYTF
CDR3 DNA: TGTGCCAGCAGTAACAGGGCGTCCGGCTACACCTTC
D gene: -
V gene: TRBV6-1
J gene: TRBJ1-2
clone size: many

CDR3 protein: CASSPVRGYTEAFF
CDR3 DNA: TGTGCCAGCAGTCCAGTCCGGGGGTACACTGAAGCTTTCTTT
D gene: -
V gene: TRBV27
J gene: TRBJ1-1
clone size: many

CDR3 protein: CASAGTLVSLGSDTQYF
CDR3 DNA: TGTGCCAGCGCCGGGACTCTCGTTTCGCTCGGCTCGGATACGCAGTATTTT
D gene: -
V gene: TRBV28
J gene: TRBJ2-3
clone size: -

CDR3 protein: CASSQVSGQETQYF
CDR3 DNA: TGTGCCAGCAGCCAAGTTAGCGGACAAGAGACCCAGTACTTC
D gene: -
V gene: TRBV3-1
J gene: TRBJ2-5
clone size: many

CDR3 protein: CASSLDGVGANVLTF
CDR3 DNA: TGCGCCAGCAGCTTGGATGGGGTTGGGGCCAACGTCCTGACTTTC
D gene: -
V gene: TRBV5-1
J gene: TRBJ2-6
clone size: -

CDR3 protein: CASSLSWLSTDTQYF
CDR3 DNA: TGTGCCAGCAGTTTATCGTGGCTAAGCACAGATACGCAGTATTTT
D gene: -
V gene: TRBV27
J gene: TRBJ2-3
clone size: -

CDR3 protein: CASSQQGMYTGELFF
CDR3 DNA: TGTGCCAGCAGCCAACAGGGGATGTACACCGGGGAGCTGTTTTTT
D gene: TRBD1
V gene: TRBV2
J gene: TRBJ2-2
clone size: many

CDR3 protein: CAWSPNEGPKYF
CDR3 DNA: TGTGCCTGGAGTCCCAATGAGGGTCCGAAGTACTTC
D gene: -
V gene: TRBV30
J gene: TRBJ2-7
clone size: many

CDR3 protein: CASSYLTETQYF
CDR3 DNA: TGTGCCAGCAGTTACCTGACGGAGACCCAGTACTTC
D gene: -
V gene: TRBV6-2/TRBV6-3
J gene: TRBJ2-5
clone size: many

CDR3 protein: CASRKNRRPLRTEAFF
CDR3 DNA: TGTGCCAGCAGAAAAAACCGTCGCCCTCTCAGGACTGAAGCTTTCTTT
D gene: -
V gene: TRBV28
J gene: TRBJ1-1
clone size: many

CDR3 protein: CARSIDLQGTEVSYSNQPQHF
CDR3 DNA: TGTGCCAGGAGTATAGATCTTCAAGGGACAGAAGTCTCTTATAGCAATCAGCCCCAGCATTTT
D gene: TRBD1
V gene: TRBV19
J gene: TRBJ1-5
clone size: -

CDR3 protein: CASSLRVSKSNQPQHF
CDR3 DNA: TGTGCCAGTAGTCTCAGGGTGAGCAAAAGCAATCAGCCCCAGCATTTT
D gene: -
V gene: TRBV19
J gene: TRBJ1-5
clone size: few

CDR3 protein: CASSVDAGGGTGAFF
CDR3 DNA: TGTGCCAGCAGCGTAGACGCAGGGGGCGGCACTGGAGCTTTCTTT
D gene: TRBD1
V gene: TRBV9
J gene: TRBJ1-1
clone size: -

CDR3 protein: CSAPYPGLGSSGELFF
CDR3 DNA: TGCAGTGCACCTTACCCGGGACTAGGATCATCGGGGGAGCTGTTTTTT
D gene: TRBD2
V gene: TRBV20-1
J gene: TRBJ2-2
clone size: few

CDR3 protein: CASSPDGREQYF
CDR3 DNA: TGTGCCAGCAGCCCCGATGGTCGCGAGCAGTACTTC
D gene: -
V gene: TRBV28
J gene: TRBJ2-7
clone size: many

CDR3 protein: CASTSTDTQYF
CDR3 DNA: TGTGCCAGCACTAGCACAGATACGCAGTATTTT
D gene: -
V gene: TRBV27
J gene: TRBJ2-3
clone size: many

CDR3 protein: CASSQGRASGTYEQYF
CDR3 DNA: TGCGCCAGCAGCCAAGGGCGGGCTAGCGGCACCTACGAGCAGTACTTC
D gene: TRBD2
V gene: TRBV4-1
J gene: TRBJ2-7
clone size: -

CDR3 protein: CASSQDILMGGTARGNYEQYF
CDR3 DNA: TGCGCCAGCAGCCAAGACATCTTAATGGGCGGGACGGCCCGTGGAAACTACGAGCAGTACTTC
D gene: -
V gene: TRBV4-1
J gene: TRBJ2-7
clone size: -

CDR3 protein: CASSPPYRREGRGGELFF
CDR3 DNA: TGTGCCAGCAGTCCCCCGTACCGGCGGGAGGGCCGGGGCGGGGAGCTGTTTTTT
D gene: TRBD2
V gene: TRBV12-3/TRBV12-4
J gene: TRBJ2-2
clone size: -

CDR3 protein: CASSEGRANHQPQHF
CDR3 DNA: TGTGCCAGCAGTGAGGGCAGAGCAAACCATCAGCCCCAGCATTTT
D gene: -
V gene: TRBV2
J gene: TRBJ1-5
clone size: many

CDR3 protein: CSARGPSLDVYGYTF
CDR3 DNA: TGCAGTGCTAGAGGTCCGTCTCTGGACGTCTATGGCTACACCTTC
D gene: -
V gene: TRBV20-1
J gene: TRBJ1-2
clone size: -

CDR3 protein: CASSQSPLGNTEAFF
CDR3 DNA: TGTGCCAGCAGCCAGAGTCCGTTGGGGAACACTGAAGCTTTCTTT
D gene: -
V gene: TRBV6-2/TRBV6-3
J gene: TRBJ1-1
clone size: -

CDR3 protein: CASSWETGRGEQYF
CDR3 DNA: TGTGCCAGCAGTTGGGAAACAGGCCGCGGCGAGCAGTACTTC
D gene: -
V gene: TRBV6-9
J gene: TRBJ2-7
clone size: many

CDR3 protein: CASSQLPGQGLSYEQYF
CDR3 DNA: TGTGCCAGCAGCCAACTACCCGGACAGGGGCTCTCCTACGAGCAGTACTTC
D gene: TRBD1
V gene: TRBV14
J gene: TRBJ2-7
clone size: -

CDR3 protein: CASSPLSGRGEQYF
CDR3 DNA: TGTGCCAGCAGCCCCCTTAGCGGGAGAGGGGAGCAGTACTTC
D gene: TRBD2
V gene: TRBV7-9
J gene: TRBJ2-7
clone size: -

CDR3 protein: CASTLTGGKNIQYF
CDR3 DNA: TGTGCCAGCACCCTTACGGGGGGTAAAAACATTCAGTACTTC
D gene: TRBD2
V gene: TRBV5-6
J gene: TRBJ2-4
clone size: few

CDR3 protein: CASSLALWREQYF
CDR3 DNA: TGCGCCAGCAGCTTGGCCCTTTGGAGGGAGCAGTACTTC
D gene: -
V gene: TRBV5-1
J gene: TRBJ2-7
clone size: few

CDR3 protein: CASSRSSDPVEKLFF
CDR3 DNA: TGTGCCAGCAGCCGTAGTTCGGATCCGGTGGAAAAACTGTTTTTT
D gene: -
V gene: TRBV7-9
J gene: TRBJ1-4
clone size: many

CDR3 protein: CASSYLRAQFQQETQYF
CDR3 DNA: TGTGCCAGCAGTTACCTTAGGGCCCAATTCCAACAAGAGACCCAGTACTTC
D gene: -
V gene: TRBV6-5
J gene: TRBJ2-5
clone size: many

CDR3 protein: CASRRGQTGGYEQYF
CDR3 DNA: TGTGCCAGCAGGAGAGGACAGACAGGGGGTTACGAGCAGTACTTC
D gene: TRBD1
V gene: TRBV2
J gene: TRBJ2-7
clone size: many

CDR3 protein: CASSFGGPGDTQYF
CDR3 DNA: TGTGCCAGCAGTTTCGGTGGACCCGGGGATACGCAGTATTTT
D gene: -
V gene: TRBV12-3/TRBV12-4
J gene: TRBJ2-3
clone size: -

CDR3 protein: CASSDGTLSYNEQFF
CDR3 DNA: TGCGCCAGCAGCGACGGGACGCTTTCCTACAATGAGCAGTTCTTC
D gene: -
V gene: TRBV5-1
J gene: TRBJ2-1
clone size: few

CDR3 protein: CVSSFPGKSGANVLTF
CDR3 DNA: TGTGTCAGCAGTTTCCCCGGTAAATCTGGGGCCAACGTCCTGACTTTC
D gene: -
V gene: TRBV12-3/TRBV12-4
J gene: TRBJ2-6
clone size: -

CDR3 protein: CSGTPGGSYEQYF
CDR3 DNA: TGCAGCGGGACCCCTGGCGGATCCTACGAGCAGTACTTC
D gene: -
V gene: TRBV29-1
J gene: TRBJ2-7
clone size: -

CDR3 protein: CSASQVSYEQYF
CDR3 DNA: TGCAGTGCTAGCCAAGTCTCCTACGAGCAGTACTTC
D gene: -
V gene: TRBV20-1
J gene: TRBJ2-7
clone size: few

CDR3 protein: CASSQGWDRDQESGYTF
CDR3 DNA: TGTGCCAGCAGCCAAGGCTGGGACAGGGATCAGGAGAGTGGCTACACCTTC
D gene: TRBD1
V gene: TRBV3-1
J gene: TRBJ1-2
clone size: many

CDR3 protein: CSARPPGRGDEQYF
CDR3 DNA: TGCAGTGCTAGGCCCCCCGGGCGGGGAGACGAGCAGTACTTC
D gene: -
V gene: TRBV20-1
J gene: TRBJ2-7
clone size: few

CDR3 protein: CASSLTGPSYGYTF
CDR3 DNA: TGCGCCAGCAGTTTGACGGGACCGAGCTATGGCTACACCTTC
D gene: -
V gene: TRBV5-1
J gene: TRBJ1-2
clone size: many

CDR3 protein: CASRQQGVNEQYF
CDR3 DNA: TGTGCCAGCAGACAACAGGGGGTCAACGAGCAGTACTTC
D gene: TRBD1
V gene: TRBV6-1
J gene: TRBJ2-7
clone size: many

CDR3 protein: CASSFSGGYEKLFF
CDR3 DNA: TGTGCCAGCAGTTTTTCTGGGGGTTACGAAAAACTGTTTTTT
D gene: -
V gene: TRBV28
J gene: TRBJ1-4
clone size: many

CDR3 protein: CASSSSGTGSYETQYF
CDR3 DNA: TGTGCCAGCAGCTCAAGCGGGACAGGGTCCTACGAGACCCAGTACTTC
D gene: TRBD1
V gene: TRBV13
J gene: TRBJ2-5
clone size: few

CDR3 protein: CASSARDGRPQETQYF
CDR3 DNA: TGTGCCAGCAGCGCCCGGGACGGAAGGCCTCAAGAGACCCAGTACTTC
D gene: -
V gene: TRBV11-2
J gene: TRBJ2-5
clone size: many

CDR3 protein: CASSPLRVEETQYF
CDR3 DNA: TGTGCCAGCAGCCCCCTGAGAGTGGAGGAGACCCAGTACTTC
D gene: -
V gene: TRBV14
J gene: TRBJ2-5
clone size: -

CDR3 protein: CASSSRGAAEAFF
CDR3 DNA: TGTGCCAGCAGTTCGAGAGGGGCCGCTGAAGCTTTCTTT
D gene: -
V gene: TRBV6-5
J gene: TRBJ1-1
clone size: few

CDR3 protein: CASSFVGGSGSPLHF
CDR3 DNA: TGTGCCAGCAGTTTTGTAGGCGGCTCGGGTTCACCCCTCCACTTT
D gene: -
V gene: TRBV12-3/TRBV12-4
J gene: TRBJ1-6
clone size: few

CDR3 protein: CASTLSSRGLKETQYF
CDR3 DNA: TGTGCCAGTACCCTTTCCTCGCGGGGATTGAAGGAGACCCAGTACTTC
D gene: -
V gene: TRBV19
J gene: TRBJ2-5
clone size: many

CDR3 protein: CASSYGQSLFGYEQYF
CDR3 DNA: TGTGCCAGCAGTTATGGACAGTCCCTGTTCGGCTACGAGCAGTACTTC
D gene: -
V gene: TRBV6-2/TRBV6-3
J gene: TRBJ2-7
clone size: -

CDR3 protein: CASSPRLAGLQETQYF
CDR3 DNA: TGTGCCAGCAGCCCGAGACTAGCGGGGTTACAAGAGACCCAGTACTTC
D gene: TRBD2
V gene: TRBV7-6
J gene: TRBJ2-5
clone size: -

CDR3 protein: CASSLYWRCTEAFF
CDR3 DNA: TGTGCCAGCAGTTTATATTGGAGGTGCACTGAAGCTTTCTTT
D gene: -
V gene: TRBV27
J gene: TRBJ1-1
clone size: many

CDR3 protein: CASSLGGVRQPQHF
CDR3 DNA: TGTGCCAGCAGCTTAGGTGGGGTGCGTCAGCCCCAGCATTTT
D gene: -
V gene: TRBV7-9
J gene: TRBJ1-5
clone size: few

CDR3 protein: CSARDLGRGGEAFF
CDR3 DNA: TGCAGTGCTAGAGACCTCGGACGGGGGGGTGAAGCTTTCTTT
D gene: -
V gene: TRBV20-1
J gene: TRBJ1-1
clone size: many

CDR3 protein: CASVFGQGATEAFF
CDR3 DNA: TGTGCCAGCGTCTTCGGGCAGGGAGCCACTGAAGCTTTCTTT
D gene: -
V gene: TRBV7-9
J gene: TRBJ1-1
clone size: once

CDR3 protein: CASVPGSSNQPQHF
CDR3 DNA: TGTGCCAGTGTCCCAGGTTCCAGCAATCAGCCCCAGCATTTT
D gene: -
V gene: TRBV6-1
J gene: TRBJ1-5
clone size: many

CDR3 protein: CSASPLTSLAETQYF
CDR3 DNA: TGCAGTGCTAGCCCGTTGACTAGCCTGGCAGAGACCCAGTACTTC
D gene: TRBD2
V gene: TRBV20-1
J gene: TRBJ2-5
clone size: -

CDR3 protein: CAWSKHGNTEAFF
CDR3 DNA: TGTGCCTGGAGTAAGCACGGGAACACTGAAGCTTTCTTT
D gene: -
V gene: TRBV30
J gene: TRBJ1-1
clone size: few

CDR3 protein: CASSRTSPSYEQYF
CDR3 DNA: TGTGCCAGCAGCCGGACTAGTCCCTCCTACGAGCAGTACTTC
D gene: TRBD2
V gene: TRBV27
J gene: TRBJ2-7
clone size: many

CDR3 protein: CASSFYRGSLETQYF
CDR3 DNA: TGTGCCAGCAGTTTCTACAGGGGTAGTTTGGAGACCCAGTACTTC
D gene: TRBD1
V gene: TRBV28
J gene: TRBJ2-5
clone size: many

CDR3 protein: CASSESTTGTHEQYF
CDR3 DNA: TGCGCCAGCAGTGAGTCGACTACGGGCACCCACGAGCAGTACTTC
D gene: -
V gene: TRBV10-1
J gene: TRBJ2-7
clone size: -